This T cell receptor (beta chain) emerged from a study of breast tumors, draining lymph nodes, adjacent tissues. The germline gives CDR1 MDHEN, CDR2 SYDVKM. The CDR3 contains 15 residues. V lost 3 bases to trimming and J lost 8 bases, with 16 bases between them. Samples came from axillary lymph nodes draining the breast cancer. Via MiXCR, TCRdb re-called the multiplex PCR reads, giving one row per CDR3 protein. The data show 150,000 to 200,000 distinct CDR3 sequences, around a third seen once. About this clonotype itself: Its specificity is unknown.

Study-wide results and limits: Compared with lymph nodes, tumors were less diverse; compared with nontumor tissue, more. Luminal-like breast cancer showed significantly greater tumor-nontumor repertoire similarity than basal-like breast cancer did.

The chain is built from TRBV28 and TRBJ1-4; D might be TRBD1 (5 bases). The origin of this receptor is a female donor with breast cancer. Some clones in this sample may be carry-over from other donors' samples. Sequenced sample: axillary lymph node tissue. The CDR3 coding sequence is TGTGCCAGCAGTTTCTTGGACCCCGAGGGGGAAAAACTGTTTTTT. This sequence encodes CASSFLDPEGEKLFF.